Below are 25 T cell receptor beta chains sequenced from a single sample in a study of blood T cell repertoires in COVID-19. Sequenced by immunoSEQ multiplex PCR; TCRdb stores in-frame clones only, minus some. The sample has roughly 250,000 clones, just under 90% seen once; the top ten hold 3.7%. The specimen was peripheral blood. These receptors originate from a middle-aged woman with acute or convalescent COVID-19.

The genes are TRBV4-1 and TRBJ1-5; perhaps TRBD1 as D (5 bases). The CDR3 has 16 amino acids. V shed 4 bases and J shed 0 bases, with 13 bases lying between them. CDR1 and CDR2 (germline): MGHRA, YSYEKL. The CDR3 DNA reads as TGCGCCAGCAGCCGGGGTAAGGGGTTTAGCAATCAGCCCCAGCATTTT. Protein: CASSRGKGFSNQPQHF.

The chain couples TRBV9 to TRBJ2-4, with 7 bases fitting TRBD1. The CDR3 length is 13 residues. The germline CDR1 and CDR2 sequences are SGDLS and YYNGEE. J lost 7 bases, V lost 3 bases, and 4 bases had no gene match. The CDR3 DNA reads as TGTGCCAGCAGCGACAGGGGTCAGAACATTCAGTACTTC. Translating it yields CASSDRGQNIQYF.

V usage is TRBV7-9 and J usage is TRBJ2-1; 13 bases align to TRBD2. Per the germline V gene, CDR1 is SEHNR and CDR2 is FQNEAQ (reference sequence). The junction had 7 bases not matched to a gene; V was cut back by 6 bases and J by 8 bases. The CDR3 is 15 residues long. CDR3 sequence (DNA): TGTGCCAGCAGTAAACTAGCGGGGGGGCCTGATGAGCAGTTCTTC. This gives the protein CASSKLAGGPDEQFF.

This chain links TRBV18 with TRBJ2-7; 8 nucleotides align to TRBD1. CDR1 and CDR2 (germline): KGHSH, LQKENI. The V segment lost 3 bases and the J segment 3 bases; nucleotides outside the gene matches: 1. This CDR3 is built from 13 residues. The CDR3 DNA sequence: TGTGCCAGCTCACCGGGGACAGGCTACGAGCAGTACGTC. It codes for CASSPGTGYEQYV.

The chain employs TRBV7-3 and TRBJ1-1; perhaps TRBD1 as D (5 bases). The CDR3 consists of 13 residues. V dropped 2 bases and J dropped 5 bases, with 9 bases sitting between them. In germline, CDR1 is SGHTA, CDR2 FQGTGA. CDR3 in DNA: TGTGCCAGCAGCTTAGGGGCGAGAACTGAAGCTTTCTTT. Residues: CASSLGARTEAFF.

This chain uses TRBV10-3 with TRBJ1-2; TRBD1 is a possible D gene (5 bases). Per the germline V gene, CDR1 is ENHRY and CDR2 is SYGVKD. V lost 4 bases and J lost 8, with 17 bases in between. The CDR3 has 14 amino acids. The CDR3 DNA is TGTGCCATCAGTGTTCAGGGATCGAAAGGCGGCTACACCTTC. Its protein is CAISVQGSKGGYTF.

V is TRBV27 and J is TRBJ2-1, with no clear D. Trimming stripped 5 bases from V and 6 bases from J, with 8 bases between. This CDR3 spans 12 amino acids. From germline, CDR1 is MNHEY and CDR2 SMNVEV (reference sequence). CDR3: CASSATPNEQFF. CDR3 nucleotides: TGTGCCAGCAGTGCCACACCCAATGAGCAGTTCTTC.

The rearrangement uses TRBV5-1 and TRBJ1-1, with TRBD1 as a possible D gene (5 bases). V shed 0 bases and J shed 3 bases, with 12 bases lying between them. CDR3 length: 15 amino acids. Germline V gene sequence: CDR1 SGHRS, CDR2 YFSETQ. The CDR3 bases are TGCGCCAGCAGCTTGGCCGCCGGCAGGGACACTGAAGCTTTCTTT. It yields the protein CASSLAAGRDTEAFF.

The chain is built from TRBV5-1 and TRBJ1-1, with 8 positions matching TRBD1. CDR3 size: 14 residues. CDR1 is SGHRS and CDR2 is YFSETQ in the germline V gene. V gave up 6 bases and J gave up 0 bases; unmatched junction bases: 4. In DNA, the CDR3 is TGCGCCAGCACCGGGACAGGCATGAACACTGAAGCTTTCTTT. Its translation: CASTGTGMNTEAFF.

The chain employs TRBV9 and TRBJ1-3; D gene unclear. The CDR3 length is 13 residues. Germline-derived CDR1 and CDR2 are SGDLS and YYNGEE. V shed 4 bases and J shed 6 bases, with 11 bases lying between them. CDR3 amino acids: CASSPDGVNTIYF. The CDR3 DNA reads as TGTGCCAGCAGCCCCGACGGGGTAAACACCATATATTTT.

The count of this clone is one. The gene calls are TRBV5-1 and TRBJ2-3; 13 bases map to TRBD2. Looked up from germline, CDR1 is SGHRS and CDR2 is YFSETQ. V shed 5 bases, J shed 5 bases, and the junction held 8 bases outside the gene matches. The CDR3 extends over 16 amino acids. The chain's CDR3 is CASRKGLAGVKDTQYF. The CDR3 DNA sequence: TGCGCCAGCAGAAAAGGACTAGCGGGGGTTAAAGATACGCAGTATTTT. The full variable domain, with the rest looked up from reference TRBV5-1 and TRBJ2-3, is KAGVTQTPRYLIKTRGQQVTLSCSPISGHRSVSWYQQTPGQGLQFLFEYFSETQRNKGNFPGRFSGRQFSNSRSEMNVSTLELGDSALYLCASRKGLAGVKDTQYFGPGTRLTVL.

The chain recombines TRBV9 with TRBJ2-6; 8 bases align to TRBD1. This CDR3 contains 19 residues. V shed 0 bases, J shed 3 bases, and the junction held 11 bases outside the gene matches. Looked up from germline, CDR1 is SGDLS and CDR2 is YYNGEE. The CDR3 spells CASSVGSRQGARGANVLTF. The CDR3 nucleotides read TGTGCCAGCAGCGTAGGGTCTAGGCAGGGGGCGCGTGGGGCCAACGTCCTGACTTTC.

The chain couples TRBV5-1 to TRBJ1-3; possibly TRBD1 for D (5 bases). Between the trimmed V and J ends, which lost 1 base and 2 bases, there was a span of 16 bases. The CDR3 is 17 residues long. The germline V gene encodes CDR1 SGHRS and CDR2 YFSETQ. The CDR3 here is CASSLTPREEAGNTIYF. CDR3 bases: TGCGCCAGCAGCTTGACCCCCAGGGAGGAGGCTGGAAACACCATATATTTT.

The rearrangement links TRBV4-1 to TRBJ1-5; 12 nucleotides line up with TRBD1. Losses at the gene ends were 2 bases for V and 5 bases for J; bases not matched to a gene: 4. CDR3 length equals 16 residues. The germline CDR1 and CDR2 sequences are MGHRA and YSYEKL. CDR3 sequence reads: CASSQTRDRGHQPQHF. CDR3 coding DNA: TGCGCCAGCAGCCAAACGAGGGACAGGGGGCATCAGCCCCAGCATTTT.

The chain joins TRBV11-2 to TRBJ1-5; 9 bases are shared with TRBD1. V lost 5 bases, J lost 11 bases, and 7 bases stayed unmatched. Germline V gene data show CDR1 as SGHAT and CDR2 as FQNNGV. The CDR3 has 13 amino acids. The CDR3 region is CASSLGTGSAQHF. The DNA for the CDR3 is TGTGCCAGCAGCCTAGGGACAGGGTCAGCCCAGCATTTT.

This clone has more than one count but fewer than ten. The chain has TRBV4-2 and TRBJ2-1, with a possible D match to TRBD1 (6 bases). Germline V gene lookup returns CDR1 LGHNA and CDR2 YNFKEQ. The CDR3 spans 16 residues. Trimming pared 2 bases from V and 4 bases from J, leaving 15 bases between. This CDR3 reads CASSQFFGTQYNEQFF. In DNA, the CDR3 is TGTGCCAGCAGCCAATTCTTTGGGACACAATACAATGAGCAGTTCTTC.

The V gene is TRBV10-3, the J gene TRBJ2-1, with 8 bases matching TRBD2. Unmatched junction bases numbered 2, after V lost 0 bases and J lost 4 bases. Germline V lookup: CDR1 ENHRY, CDR2 SYGVKD. The CDR3 is made up of 15 amino acids. The CDR3 nucleotides read TGTGCCATCAGTGAGTCGACGGGAGGGTACAATGAGCAGTTCTTC. Translating gives CAISESTGGYNEQFF.

This chain uses TRBV2 with TRBJ1-4; D perhaps matches TRBD1 (6 bases). The CDR3 totals 15 residues. V lost 6 bases and J 2 bases, leaving 13 bases between the germline ends. The germline V gene encodes CDR1 SNHLY and CDR2 FYNNEI. CDR3 sequence (DNA): TGTGCCAGCAGCATACAGGGTCAGACTAATGAAAAACTGTTTTTT. Its translation is CASSIQGQTNEKLFF.

The chain recombines TRBV20-1 with TRBJ1-1; 8 bases are a match to TRBD1. The germline V gene has CDR1 DFQATT and CDR2 SNEGSKA (reference sequence). This CDR3 contains 14 residues. Trimming removed 5 bases from V and 3 bases from J; junction bases left unmatched: 8. Here the CDR3 reads CSARGTGGYTEAFF. The CDR3 nucleotides read TGCAGTGCTCGTGGGACAGGAGGCTACACTGAAGCTTTCTTT.

V is TRBV7-9 and J is TRBJ1-2, with D possibly matching TRBD1 (5 bases). Trimming removed 7 bases from V and 5 bases from J, with 14 bases in between. The germline CDR1 and CDR2 sequences are SEHNR and FQNEAQ (reference sequence). The CDR3 sequence is 13 residues long. CDR3: CASTDLPGYGYTF. For the CDR3, the DNA is TGTGCCAGCACCGATTTACCAGGGTATGGCTACACCTTC.

The V and J genes are TRBV2 and TRBJ1-1; D not resolved. Germline V gene lookup returns CDR1 SNHLY and CDR2 FYNNEI. The CDR3 extends over 13 amino acids. The V gene lost 8 bases and the J gene lost 7 bases, with 17 bases spanning the gap. The CDR3 DNA follows: TGTGCCAGCCGCTGGGTGGAGGGAGGTGAAGCTTTCTTT. Amino acids: CASRWVEGGEAFF.

This sequence joins TRBV19 and TRBJ2-4; 8 nucleotides align to TRBD1. The CDR3 length is 19 residues. CDR1 and CDR2 from the germline V gene are LNHDA and SQIVND (reference sequence). With 7 bases clipped from V and 3 bases from J, the junction kept 20 bases outside the gene matches. CDR3 coding DNA: TGTGCCAGTACTTTAAAACCCGTCACAGGGGGAGAGGTCAAAAACATTCAGTACTTC. It yields the protein CASTLKPVTGGEVKNIQYF.

The gene calls are TRBV5-1 and TRBJ2-4; 7 nucleotides align to TRBD1. The germline gives CDR1 SGHRS, CDR2 YFSETQ. The CDR3 is 13 residues long. Trimming at V came to 4 bases and at J to 5 bases, leaving 3 bases not matched to a gene. The CDR3 here is CASSPGQENIQYF. DNA of the CDR3: TGCGCCAGCAGCCCCGGACAGGAAAACATTCAGTACTTC.

This chain uses TRBV27 with TRBJ2-2, with TRBD1 identical over 8 bases. CDR3 size: 19 residues. Per germline, CDR1 MNHEY and CDR2 SMNVEV (reference sequence). The V segment lost 1 base and the J segment 7 bases; nucleotides outside the gene matches: 17. The CDR3: CASSLFRPDRVEHRGELFF. CDR3 DNA sequence: TGTGCCAGCAGTTTATTTCGTCCGGACAGGGTTGAACACCGCGGGGAGCTGTTTTTT.

The chain couples TRBV5-4 to TRBJ1-1, with TRBD1 identical over 12 bases. The CDR3 length is 15 residues. Trimming took 0 bases from V and 7 from J; bases not matched to a gene: 4. CDR1 is SGHNT, CDR2 YYREEE, per germline (reference sequence). DNA of the CDR3: TGTGCCAGCAGCTTGGGAGGGACAGGGGGCGGTGAAGCTTTCTTT. It yields the protein CASSLGGTGGGEAFF.